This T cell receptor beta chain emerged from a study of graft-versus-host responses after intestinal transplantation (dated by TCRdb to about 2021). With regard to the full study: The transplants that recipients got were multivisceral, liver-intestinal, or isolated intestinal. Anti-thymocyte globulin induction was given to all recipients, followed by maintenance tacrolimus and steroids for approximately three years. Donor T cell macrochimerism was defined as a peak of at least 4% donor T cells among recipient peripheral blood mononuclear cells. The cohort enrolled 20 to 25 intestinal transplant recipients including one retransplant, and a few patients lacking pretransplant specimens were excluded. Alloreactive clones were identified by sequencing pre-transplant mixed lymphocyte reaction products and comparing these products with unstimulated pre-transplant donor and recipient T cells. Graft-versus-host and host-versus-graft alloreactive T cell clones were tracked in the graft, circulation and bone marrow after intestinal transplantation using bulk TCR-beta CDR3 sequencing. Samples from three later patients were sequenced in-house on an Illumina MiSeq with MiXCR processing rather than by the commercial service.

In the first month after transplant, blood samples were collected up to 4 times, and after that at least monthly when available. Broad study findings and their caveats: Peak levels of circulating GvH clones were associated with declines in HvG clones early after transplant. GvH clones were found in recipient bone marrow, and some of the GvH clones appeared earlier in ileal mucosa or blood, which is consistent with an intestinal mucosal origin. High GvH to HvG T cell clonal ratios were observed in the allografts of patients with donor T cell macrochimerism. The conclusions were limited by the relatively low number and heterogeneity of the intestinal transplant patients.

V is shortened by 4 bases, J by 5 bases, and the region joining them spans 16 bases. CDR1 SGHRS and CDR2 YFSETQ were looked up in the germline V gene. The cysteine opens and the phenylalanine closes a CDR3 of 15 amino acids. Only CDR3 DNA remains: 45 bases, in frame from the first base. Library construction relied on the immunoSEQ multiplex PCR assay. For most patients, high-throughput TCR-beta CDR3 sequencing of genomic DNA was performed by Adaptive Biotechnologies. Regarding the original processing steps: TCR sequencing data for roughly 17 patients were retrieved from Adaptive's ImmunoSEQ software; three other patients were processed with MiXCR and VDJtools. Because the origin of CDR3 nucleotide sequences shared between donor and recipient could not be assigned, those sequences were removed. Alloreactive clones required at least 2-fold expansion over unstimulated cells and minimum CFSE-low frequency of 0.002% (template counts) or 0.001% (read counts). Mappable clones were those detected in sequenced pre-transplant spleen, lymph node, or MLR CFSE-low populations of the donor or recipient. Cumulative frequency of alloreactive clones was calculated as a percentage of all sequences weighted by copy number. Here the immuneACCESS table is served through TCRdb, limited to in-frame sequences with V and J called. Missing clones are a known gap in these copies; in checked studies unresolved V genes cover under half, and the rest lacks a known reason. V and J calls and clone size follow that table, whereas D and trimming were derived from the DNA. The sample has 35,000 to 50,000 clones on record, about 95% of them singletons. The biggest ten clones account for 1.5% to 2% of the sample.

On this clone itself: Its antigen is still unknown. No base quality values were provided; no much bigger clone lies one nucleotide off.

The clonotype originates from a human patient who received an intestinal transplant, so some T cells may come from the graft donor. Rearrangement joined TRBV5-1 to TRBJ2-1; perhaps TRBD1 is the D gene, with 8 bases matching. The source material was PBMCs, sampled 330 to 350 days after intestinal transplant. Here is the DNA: TGCGCCAGCAGCGGGGGGGACAGGTGGGACAATGAGCAGTTCTTC. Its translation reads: CASSGGDRWDNEQFF. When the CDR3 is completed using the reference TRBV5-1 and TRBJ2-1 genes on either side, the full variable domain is KAGVTQTPRYLIKTRGQQVTLSCSPISGHRSVSWYQQTPGQGLQFLFEYFSETQRNKGNFPGRFSGRQFSNSRSEMNVSTLELGDSALYLCASSGGDRWDNEQFFGPGTRLTVL.